Shown below are 7 T cell receptor beta chains from a single sample sequenced in a study of T-cell reconstitution after alpha-beta-depleted transplantation in children. Researchers prepared the TCRbeta library using unique molecular identifiers, the study reports. TCRdb processed the PCR reads anew with MiXCR; each CDR3 protein has one entry. The sample lists about 260,000 distinct CDR3 sequences; around 10% were seen once. This specimen was peripheral blood, taken 180 days after TCRalphabeta/CD19-depleted stem cell transplant. The source is a male patient aged 2 to 9 who had a stem cell transplant for chronic granulomatous disease, so the T cells may come from the graft donor.

This clonotype showed up many times. The chain is built from TRBV12-3 or TRBV12-4 and TRBJ2-7, with D tentatively TRBD2 (6 bases). The CDR3 consists of 14 residues. Trimming stripped 3 bases from V and 5 bases from J, with 14 bases between. CDR3 coding DNA: TGTGCCAGCAGTTTCGGGGGAGTCTTTAACGAGCAGTACTTC. Its translation is CASSFGGVFNEQYF.

At least ten counts were recorded for this clonotype. The rearrangement links TRBV24-1 to TRBJ2-1; unclear D gene. This CDR3 is built from 13 residues. Trimming stripped 3 bases from V and 10 bases from J, with 12 bases between. Germline V gene sequence: CDR1 KGHDR, CDR2 SFDVKD. Written as DNA, the CDR3 is TGTGCCACCAGTGATCCCAGTTGGACGGAGCAGTTCTTC. The encoded protein is CATSDPSWTEQFF.

This clonotype was observed many times. This sequence joins TRBV7-6 and TRBJ2-7; 8 nucleotides align to TRBD1. Germline lookup yields CDR1 SGHVS and CDR2 FNYEAQ. Trimming took 7 bases from V and 6 from J; bases not matched to a gene: 17. The CDR3 spans 16 residues. The CDR3 reads CASNPWRGQGASEQYF. CDR3 DNA: TGTGCCAGCAACCCCTGGCGCGGACAGGGCGCTAGCGAGCAGTACTTC.

The sample holds many counts of this clonotype. The CDR3 DNA reads as TGTGCCAGCAGCCTCGAGTGGGGCGGGTTGGCTTTCTTT. Its translation: CASSLEWGGLAFF. V usage is TRBV5-5 and J usage is TRBJ1-1, with D perhaps TRBD1 (5 bases). With 4 bases removed from V and 11 bases from J, the gap between germline ends came to 18 bases. Germline V gene data show CDR1 as SGHKS and CDR2 as YYEKEE (reference sequence). The CDR3 is 13 amino acids.

This clonotype was seen repeatedly, ten times or more. CDR3 protein: CASSQEYQAGVEDEQYF. DNA of the CDR3: TGCGCCAGCAGCCAAGAATATCAGGCGGGAGTGGAGGACGAGCAGTACTTC. The genes are TRBV4-1 and TRBJ2-7; 7 positions agree with TRBD2. Unmatched junction bases numbered 13, after V lost 0 bases and J lost 5 bases. The CDR3 consists of 17 residues. Germline lookup yields CDR1 MGHRA and CDR2 YSYEKL.

This clonotype occurred many times. This chain links TRBV4-1 with TRBJ2-7, with D tentatively TRBD1 (6 bases). Germline V lookup: CDR1 MGHRA, CDR2 YSYEKL. V gave up 2 bases and J gave up 0 bases, with 11 bases separating them. The CDR3 sequence is 15 residues long. The CDR3 protein is CASSQTDSSSYEQYF. CDR3 bases: TGCGCCAGCAGCCAAACGGACAGCAGCTCCTACGAGCAGTACTTC.

This clonotype was recorded at least ten times. V and J are TRBV7-2 and TRBJ2-2; a possible D gene is TRBD2 (6 bases). The CDR3 consists of 16 residues. From germline, CDR1 is SGHTA and CDR2 FQGNSA. Trimming removed 6 bases at V and 1 base at J, with 15 bases between. As DNA, the CDR3 is TGTGCCAGCAGACTCTGGGCTAGCGAGAACACCGGGGAGCTGTTTTTT. Amino acids: CASRLWASENTGELFF.